Each of the 2 T cell receptor beta chains below was sequenced from the same sample in a study of cytomegalovirus exposure and HLA in healthy donors. Use of 60 Vbeta and 13 Jbeta primers characterized the PCR. The assay was immunoSEQ multiplex PCR, and TCRdb's table has in-frame clones only and misses some. This sample carries about 160,000 clones, 82% of them seen once, and the ten largest clones take over 1.2%. What was sequenced was PBMCs. All receptors come from a girl aged 5 to 17 in good health and CMV-seropositive.

CDR3 in amino acids: CSVEPGTSGNEQFF. CDR3 nucleotides: TGCAGCGTTGAACCGGGGACTAGCGGTAATGAGCAGTTCTTC. V gene TRBV29-1 combines with J gene TRBJ2-1; 11 nucleotides align to TRBD2. The germline CDR1 and CDR2 sequences are SQVTM and ANQGSEA. The CDR3 length is 14 residues. V trimming: 2 bases; J trimming: 7 bases; junction bases outside the gene matches: 4.

V is TRBV10-3 and J is TRBJ2-1; D gene uncertain. V was trimmed by 2 bases and J by 3 bases, leaving 5 bases between them. Germline CDR1 and CDR2: ENHRY and SYGVKD. This CDR3 is 13 amino acids long. The CDR3 region is CAISENNYNEQFF. CDR3 in DNA: TGTGCCATCAGTGAGAACAACTACAATGAGCAGTTCTTC.